Detailed here is one T cell receptor beta chain. Antigen unknown. The identical CDR3 is also encoded by other nucleotide sequences in the sample. This specimen belongs to a study of persistence of HIV-infected CD4 T cells. Study at large: Donors had been on suppressive ART for a median of around 8 years. General study results and limits: Antigen-responding cells were enriched for degenerate expanded CDR3beta sequences.

Per germline, CDR1 LGHDT and CDR2 YNNKEL (reference sequence). CDR3 length: 13 amino acids. Trimming stripped 4 bases from V and 4 bases from J, with 7 bases between. The immunoSEQ assay was version 4, run in survey mode. Each sample used up to about 1 ug genomic DNA diluted to around 9.5 ng/uL. Assay: immunoSEQ multiplex PCR; the TCRdb copy retains only in-frame clones and omits some. The sample contains 25,000 to 35,000 clones, 70% of which appear only once. An overlapping HIV-1 Gag peptide pool stimulated these cells at about 0.94 ug/peptide/mL. Responding CD4+ T cells were sorted by upregulation of both CD40 ligand and CD69. Anti-CD28/CD49d costimulation, CD40-blocking antibody and enfuvirtide were given to CD8-depleted PBMCs for under 20 hours.

The sequences come from CD4+ T cells sorted from PBMCs after roughly 18-hour stimulation, collected from a patient who received antiretroviral therapy. The chain employs TRBV3-1 (or the pseudogene TRBV3-2) and TRBJ2-2, with D possibly being TRBD1 (5 bases). The clonotype comes from an adult man with HIV who was CMV-seropositive. Here the CDR3 reads CASSPTVTGELFF. The CDR3 bases are TGTGCCAGCAGCCCGACAGTCACCGGGGAGCTGTTTTTT.